This TCR beta chain was captured by sequencing in a study of graft-versus-host responses after intestinal transplantation. Background on the study: Grafts were multivisceral, liver-intestinal, or isolated intestinal. The study gave all recipients anti-thymocyte globulin induction, then tacrolimus and steroids for three to four years.

Clones were read by immunoSEQ multiplex PCR, and TCRdb kept only the in-frame ones, dropping some. The sample has about 90,000 clones; around 90% are singletons. In the case of this clone: The antigen remains undetermined.

CDR1 is SGDLS and CDR2 is YYNGEE in the germline V gene. The CDR3 spans 15 residues. The ends were cut back, 1 base at V and 1 base at J, with 11 bases in the middle. The sequence derives from a human donor who received an intestinal transplant. The chain is built from TRBV9 and TRBJ1-1; TRBD1 might be the D (5 bases). The source was unstimulated CD8+ T cells sorted from spleen or lymph node cells, collected before intestinal transplant. CDR3 DNA sequence: TGTGCCAGCAGCGTACGGGGGGACGGGAACACTGAAGCTTTCTTT. It yields the protein CASSVRGDGNTEAFF. The entire variable domain, with the rest obtained from reference TRBV9 and TRBJ1-1, is as follows: DSGVTQTPKHLITATGQRVTLRCSPRSGDLSVYWYQQSLDQGLQFLIQYYNGEERAKGNILERFSAQQFPDLHSELNLSSLELGDSALYFCASSVRGDGNTEAFFGQGTRLTVV.